Presented here are 7 T cell receptor beta chains from one specimen sequenced in a study of read filtering for tumor transcriptome and immune sequencing. Molecular barcoded adaptors covering alpha/delta and beta/gamma chains were used on approximately 400 ng RNA. In TCRdb, the reads were re-called with MiXCR into one record per CDR3 protein. The sample consists of approximately 93,000 distinct CDR3 sequences, about 22% of them appearing once. Sequencing used a population of CD138-negative cells sorted from bone marrow. These receptors originate from a donor aged 40 or over with multiple myeloma.

This chain connects TRBV28 to TRBJ1-5, with D possibly being TRBD1 (6 bases). Germline V gene sequence: CDR1 MDHEN, CDR2 SYDVKM. V lost 5 bases, J lost 5 bases, and 13 bases lay in between. This CDR3 region has 14 residues. This chain's CDR3 is CASSTPGAYQPQHF. In nucleotides, the CDR3 is TGTGCCAGCAGTACTCCGGGGGCCTATCAGCCCCAGCATTTT.

This clonotype has a single count. With a much larger clone just one base away, this may be a read error. The rearrangement joins TRBV2 to TRBJ2-7; TRBD2 matches at 13 bases. The length of the CDR3 is 16 residues. Per the germline V gene, CDR1 is SNHLY and CDR2 is FYNNEI. The CDR3 region has the DNA TGTGCCAGCAGGGCGACTAGCGGGGGGTATACCTACGAGCATTACTTC. Encoded protein: CASRATSGGYTYEHYF.

The J gene is TRBJ2-5, the V gene TRBV7-2; no definite D call. The CDR3 sequence is 12 residues long. V lost 5 bases and J lost 5, with 9 bases in between. Germline CDR1 reads SGHTA; CDR2 reads FQGNSA. DNA of the CDR3: TGTGCCAGCAGCGACAACAAGGAGACCCAGTACTTC. This codes for CASSDNKETQYF.

The rearrangement uses TRBV7-9 and TRBJ2-7; 7 bases agree with TRBD1. CDR1 SEHNR and CDR2 FQNEAQ come from the germline V gene (reference sequence). V was clipped by 5 bases and J by 4 bases; unmatched bases: 5. This CDR3 is built from 13 residues. CDR3: CASSQQGTYEQYF. The CDR3 region has the DNA TGTGCCAGCAGCCAACAGGGGACGTACGAGCAGTACTTC. Combining the CDR3 with reference TRBV7-9 and TRBJ2-7 gives the whole variable domain DTGVSQNPRHKITKRGQNVTFRCDPISEHNRLYWYRQTLGQGPEFLTYFQNEAQLEKSRLLSDRFSAERPKGSFSTLEIQRTEQGDSAMYLCASSQQGTYEQYFGPGTRLTVT.

The V gene is TRBV9, the J gene TRBJ2-1; no clear D gene. V dropped 1 base and J dropped 2 bases, with 10 bases sitting between them. The CDR3 is 15 amino acids. CDR1 SGDLS and CDR2 YYNGEE come from the germline V gene. The CDR3 DNA follows: TGTGCCAGCAGCGTAACGGCAGGAGCCTACAATGAGCAGTTCTTC. It is translated as CASSVTAGAYNEQFF.

The chain carries TRBV7-9 and TRBJ1-4, with D perhaps matching TRBD1 (5 bases). The CDR3 sequence is 14 residues long. Per the germline V gene, CDR1 is SEHNR and CDR2 is FQNEAQ (reference sequence). V lost 2 bases and J lost 3, with 7 bases in between. CDR3 sequence (DNA): TGTGCCAGCAGCTTAAGGGGAGCTAATGAAAAACTGTTTTTT. This encodes CASSLRGANEKLFF.

Ten or more counts support this clonotype. The CDR3 nucleotides read TGCGCCAGCAGCCCGACGGATATCGCCAATCAGCCCCAGCATTTT. Translating gives CASSPTDIANQPQHF. This chain uses TRBV4-1 with TRBJ1-5; no clear D gene. This CDR3 is built from 15 residues. The germline V gene has CDR1 MGHRA and CDR2 YSYEKL. V gave up 4 bases and J gave up 3 bases, with 13 bases separating them.